Sequencing of this T cell receptor beta chain was carried out in a study of blood T cell repertoires in COVID-19. Study summary: Nucleic acid was either cDNA or gDNA, and it came from T cells, B-cell-depleted T cells, or PBMCs.

Trimming cost V 4 bases and J 4 bases, with 11 bases left between them. Germline V gene lookup returns CDR1 MDHEN and CDR2 SYDVKM. The length of the CDR3 is 13 residues. Produced via immunoSEQ multiplex PCR; TCRdb's table is partial and in-frame only. This sample carries 140,000 to 150,000 clones, 88% of them seen once, and the ten largest clones take approximately 1.2%. The receptor comes from a woman in her twenties or thirties with acute COVID-19. Input material: PBMCs or T cells enriched from blood (not recorded which). J is TRBJ2-7 and V is TRBV28; D remains ambiguous. CDR3 in DNA: TGTGCCAGCAGTTCCGCAGACAAGTACGAGCAGTACTTC. The encoded protein is CASSSADKYEQYF.